This TCR beta chain was captured in a study of blood T cell repertoires in COVID-19. Original processing methods: Reference gene primer amplification gave nucleated cell count estimates. Clones were sequenced by immunoSEQ multiplex PCR, and TCRdb holds only the in-frame ones, with some missing. V, J and clone size reflect that table, while D and trimming were determined from the DNA. The sample contains 45,000 to 50,000 clones, about 76% of which appear only once. V gave up 0 bases and J gave up 5 bases, with 23 bases separating them. This CDR3 region has 18 residues. Germline V gene lookup returns CDR1 SGHRS and CDR2 YFSETQ.

The rearrangement links TRBV5-1 to TRBJ2-5; D ambiguous. This receptor was obtained from a human donor with active or convalescent COVID-19. The donor label of this sample is uncertain. Sequenced material: peripheral blood. The CDR3 loop reads CASSLEAWAPGHRETQYF. The CDR3, as DNA: TGCGCCAGCAGCTTGGAGGCCTGGGCTCCCGGCCATAGGGAGACCCAGTACTTC.